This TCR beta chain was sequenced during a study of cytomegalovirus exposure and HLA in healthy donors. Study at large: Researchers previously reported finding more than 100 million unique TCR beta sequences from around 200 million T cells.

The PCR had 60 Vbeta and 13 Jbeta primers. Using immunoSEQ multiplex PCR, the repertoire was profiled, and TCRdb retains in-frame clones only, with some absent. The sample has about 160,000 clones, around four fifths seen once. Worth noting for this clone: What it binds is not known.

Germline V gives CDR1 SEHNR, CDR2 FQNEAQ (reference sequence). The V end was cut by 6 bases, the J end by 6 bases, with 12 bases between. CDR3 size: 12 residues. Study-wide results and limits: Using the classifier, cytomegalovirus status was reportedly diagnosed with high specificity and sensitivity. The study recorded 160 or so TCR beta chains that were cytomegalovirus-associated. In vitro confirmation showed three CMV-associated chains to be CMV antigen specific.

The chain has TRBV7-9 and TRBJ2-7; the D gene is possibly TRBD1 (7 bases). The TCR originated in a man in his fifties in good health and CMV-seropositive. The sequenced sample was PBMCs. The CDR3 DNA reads TGTGCCAGCAGTCGACAGGGAGGCGAGCAGTACTTC. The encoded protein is CASSRQGGEQYF.